These 30 T cell receptor beta chains share one sample of origin, sequenced in a study of blood T cell repertoires in COVID-19. Produced via immunoSEQ multiplex PCR; TCRdb's table is partial and in-frame only. This table has 150,000 to 200,000 clones, 80% to 90% appearing once. The sequencing sample was made of peripheral blood. The receptors were sampled from a man between 60 and 75 years old with acute or convalescent COVID-19.

The genes are TRBV13 and TRBJ2-2; D is possibly TRBD2 (5 bases). The CDR3 loop spans 17 amino acids. The ends were cut back, 4 bases at V and 0 bases at J, with 15 bases in the middle. Germline values: CDR1 PRHDT, CDR2 FYEKMQ (reference sequence). CDR3 loop: CASSSFSGRSNTGELFF. Here the CDR3 DNA reads TGTGCCAGCAGCTCCTTCAGTGGGAGATCGAACACCGGGGAGCTGTTTTTT.

This chain uses TRBV6-4 with TRBJ2-1; D not resolved. CDR1 and CDR2 from the germline V gene are MRHNA and SNTAGT. The CDR3 length is 14 residues. V shed 6 bases and J shed 2 bases, with 11 bases lying between them. This CDR3 is CASRPGEAYNEQFF. CDR3 nucleotides: TGTGCCAGCAGGCCCGGTGAAGCCTACAATGAGCAGTTCTTC.

The V gene is TRBV28, the J gene TRBJ2-7, with 11 bases matching TRBD1. V shed 6 bases, J shed 6 bases, and the junction held 10 bases outside the gene matches. Germline assignment: CDR1 MDHEN and CDR2 SYDVKM. This CDR3 has 15 amino acids. The CDR3 region has the DNA TGTGCCAGCAGGGCCCTAGGACAGGGGGCGGCCGAGCAGTACTTC. It is translated as CASRALGQGAAEQYF.

The chain uses TRBV5-1 and TRBJ2-5; D possibly corresponds to TRBD1 (6 bases). V gave up 0 bases and J gave up 1 base, with 10 bases separating them. The CDR3 runs to 15 residues. Germline CDR1 reads SGHRS; CDR2 reads YFSETQ. CDR3 sequence (DNA): TGCGCCAGCAGCTTGGGGGACACCTTCCAAGAGACCCAGTACTTC. This sequence encodes CASSLGDTFQETQYF.

This chain connects TRBV6-2 or TRBV6-3 to TRBJ2-2; D unclear. The CDR3 length is 16 residues. V shed 0 bases and J shed 4 bases, with 12 bases lying between them. Germline V gene lookup returns CDR1 MNHEY and CDR2 SVGEGT. CDR3 protein: CASSYSTNRVTGELFF. CDR3 nucleotides: TGTGCCAGCAGTTACTCGACCAATCGGGTCACCGGGGAGCTGTTTTTT.

The chain is built from TRBV7-2 and TRBJ2-7; TRBD1 matches 11 bases. The length of the CDR3 is 14 residues. V lost 0 bases to trimming and J lost 10 bases; unmatched junction nucleotides: 5. Germline V gene data show CDR1 as SGHTA and CDR2 as FQGNSA. The CDR3 DNA sequence: TGTGCCAGCAGCTTAGCGGGGACAGGGGGACTACAGTACTTC. This gives the protein CASSLAGTGGLQYF.

The chain has TRBV28 and TRBJ2-7; the D is unclear. CDR3 length: 12 amino acids. Trimming removed 4 bases at V and 2 bases at J, with 6 bases between. CDR1 is MDHEN, CDR2 SYDVKM, per germline. DNA of the CDR3: TGTGCCAGCAGTTCCCAGACCTACGAGCAGTACTTC. Its protein product is CASSSQTYEQYF.

This chain joins TRBV7-7 and TRBJ2-3; 7 bases fit TRBD1. The CDR3 is 18 residues long. Germline V gene sequence: CDR1 SSHAT, CDR2 FNYEAQ (reference sequence). V shed 1 base and J 6 bases; nucleotides not matched to a gene: 16. The CDR3 is CASSLGQGGFTGADTQYF. The CDR3 DNA reads as TGTGCCAGCAGCTTAGGACAGGGCGGGTTCACCGGGGCGGATACGCAGTATTTT.

The chain couples TRBV27 to TRBJ2-4; D perhaps matches TRBD2 (5 bases). The V gene lost 2 bases and the J gene lost 6 bases, with 20 bases spanning the gap. The CDR3 sequence is 17 residues long. Germline CDR1 MNHEY, CDR2 SMNVEV (reference sequence). Written as DNA, the CDR3 is TGTGCCAGCAGTTTAGCGGCGGACCTAAATCGGGGAAACATTCAGTACTTC. It is translated as CASSLAADLNRGNIQYF.

The chain recombines TRBV27 with TRBJ1-6, with D unresolved. V was clipped by 5 bases and J by 7 bases, with 15 bases between them. This CDR3 is built from 15 residues. Looked up from germline, CDR1 is MNHEY and CDR2 is SMNVEV (reference sequence). The CDR3 region is CASSLQGLRNSPLHF. Written as DNA, the CDR3 is TGTGCCAGCAGTCTTCAAGGACTCAGGAATTCACCCCTCCACTTT.

The V and J genes are TRBV6-6 and TRBJ1-3; 10 bases agree with TRBD1. The CDR3 is 21 amino acids. Trimming cost V 6 bases and J 1 base; bases outside gene matches: 21. Germline CDR1 is MNHNY and CDR2 is SVGAGI (reference sequence). The DNA of the CDR3 is TGTGCCAGCAGCCACTACCCCCCGGGACAGGGGACTGTAGGATCTGGAAACACCATATATTTT. Its translation: CASSHYPPGQGTVGSGNTIYF.

This chain uses TRBV27 with TRBJ1-2, with D maybe TRBD1 (6 bases). There are 16 residues in the CDR3. The V gene lost 5 bases and the J gene lost 8 bases, with 24 bases spanning the gap. Germline CDR1 and CDR2: MNHEY and SMNVEV (reference sequence). The CDR3, as DNA: TGTGCCAGCAGTCCACGACGCGCAGGGGCCTCTAAGGGCTACACCTTC. Translated, it gives CASSPRRAGASKGYTF.

The chain couples TRBV28 to TRBJ2-1, with 10 bases aligning to TRBD1. Trimming at V came to 8 bases and at J to 3 bases, leaving 10 bases not matched to a gene. The CDR3 spans 16 residues. Looked up from germline, CDR1 is MDHEN and CDR2 is SYDVKM. The CDR3 loop reads CASLGTGANYYNEQFF. DNA of the CDR3: TGTGCCAGCCTTGGGACAGGGGCAAACTACTACAATGAGCAGTTCTTC.

This clone occurred a few times. The rearrangement links TRBV10-3 to TRBJ1-4, with D hard to call. The CDR3 is 14 residues long. The germline V and J ends were trimmed by 3 bases and 8 bases, with 13 bases remaining between them. Germline V gene data show CDR1 as ENHRY and CDR2 as SYGVKD. This CDR3 reads CAISDRQRGEKLFF. The CDR3 DNA reads as TGTGCCATCAGTGATAGACAACGTGGAGAAAAACTGTTTTTT.

The chain is built from TRBV5-4 and TRBJ2-5; 14 nucleotides align to TRBD2. Trimming at V came to 0 bases and at J to 4 bases, leaving 2 bases not matched to a gene. There are 16 residues in the CDR3. Germline assignment: CDR1 SGHNT and CDR2 YYREEE (reference sequence). DNA of the CDR3: TGTGCCAGCAGCTTGGGACTAGCGGGAGGGATAGAGACCCAGTACTTC. Translating it yields CASSLGLAGGIETQYF.

This clone appeared once. The rearrangement links TRBV28 to TRBJ1-6; no clear D. The CDR3 runs 15 residues. Germline-derived CDR1 and CDR2 are MDHEN and SYDVKM. V lost 1 base to trimming and J lost 6 bases, with 10 bases between them. The CDR3 nucleotides read TGTGCCAGCAGTTTATTTTTTAGCGGTAATTCACCCCTCCACTTT. It specifies CASSLFFSGNSPLHF. Supplemented by reference TRBV28 and TRBJ1-6, the full variable domain reads DVKVTQSSRYLVKRTGEKVFLECVQDMDHENMFWYRQDPGLGLRLIYFSYDVKMKEKGDIPEGYSVSREKKERFSLILESASTNQTSMYLCASSLFFSGNSPLHFGNGTRLTVT.

This CDR3 reads CASSETSGRPREYF. The CDR3 bases are TGTGCCAGCAGTGAGACTAGCGGGAGGCCCAGGGAGTACTTC. The chain is built from TRBV6-1 and TRBJ2-5; 13 positions agree with TRBD2. V lost 3 bases, J lost 12 bases, and 7 bases stayed unmatched. Looked up from germline, CDR1 is MNHNS and CDR2 is SASEGT. This CDR3 comprises 14 residues.

The chain has TRBV10-3 and TRBJ1-2, with 8 bases aligning to TRBD1. The CDR3 totals 14 residues. Germline V gene lookup returns CDR1 ENHRY and CDR2 SYGVKD. As DNA, the CDR3 is TGTGCGATGGGGCGACAACAGGGGGACTATGGCTACACCTTC. Its translation: CAMGRQQGDYGYTF.

This rearrangement joins TRBV7-2 to TRBJ2-7, with 12 nucleotides matching TRBD2. V lost 5 bases and J lost 3; bases outside the gene matches: 8. This CDR3 comprises 16 residues. Germline loops: CDR1 SGHTA, CDR2 FQGNSA. CDR3 bases: TGTGCCAGCAGCATGGACTGGACTAGCGGGAACTACGAGCAGTACTTC. This codes for CASSMDWTSGNYEQYF.

The rearrangement links TRBV6-1 to TRBJ1-5, with 7 bases aligning to TRBD1. V shed 3 bases, J shed 5 bases, and the junction held 4 bases outside the gene matches. The CDR3 consists of 14 residues. The V gene's germline CDR1 is MNHNS and CDR2 SASEGT. DNA of the CDR3: TGTGCCAGCAGTGACAGGGGGATCTATCAGCCCCAGCATTTT. Its translation: CASSDRGIYQPQHF.

The chain couples TRBV7-3 to TRBJ2-2, with D tentatively TRBD1 (6 bases). The CDR3 runs 15 residues. The germline CDR1 and CDR2 sequences are SGHTA and FQGTGA. Trimming removed 5 bases at V and 0 bases at J, with 10 bases between. The CDR3, as DNA: TGTGCCAGCAGCCCTGGGGGCTCGAACACCGGGGAGCTGTTTTTT. Protein: CASSPGGSNTGELFF.

The chain combines TRBV5-6 with TRBJ2-7; D gene uncertain. This CDR3 is built from 14 residues. V lost 4 bases and J 2 bases, leaving 13 bases between the germline ends. Germline CDR1 reads SGHDT; CDR2 reads YYEEEE. CDR3 protein: CASSGYSLTYEQYF. CDR3 bases: TGTGCCAGCAGCGGATACAGCCTTACCTACGAGCAGTACTTC.

The V and J genes are TRBV6-5 and TRBJ1-1, with D uncertain. Germline V gene sequence: CDR1 MNHEY, CDR2 SVGAGI. This CDR3 has 15 residues. Trimming stripped 5 bases from V and 4 bases from J, with 17 bases between. The CDR3 loop is CASSPPGGGGTEAFF. As DNA, the CDR3 is TGTGCCAGCAGTCCCCCGGGAGGAGGTGGCACTGAAGCTTTCTTT.

The chain recombines TRBV4-1 with TRBJ2-3; TRBD2 aligns across 10 bases. J was trimmed by 4 bases and V by 1 base; bases with no gene match: 8. Germline V gene data show CDR1 as MGHRA and CDR2 as YSYEKL. The CDR3 spans 17 residues. The CDR3 DNA reads TGCGCCAGCAGCCAAGGCCCCCCTAGCGGGAGCTCAGATACGCAGTATTTT. Protein sequence: CASSQGPPSGSSDTQYF.

V is TRBV11-1 and J is TRBJ1-2; 8 bases are a match to TRBD1. V shed 4 bases, J shed 6 bases, and the junction held 7 bases outside the gene matches. Germline CDR1 reads SGHAT; CDR2 reads FQDESV (reference sequence). The CDR3 covers 14 residues. The DNA of the CDR3 is TGTGCCAGCAGCTCCAGGACAGGGATTGATGGCTACACCTTC. Residues: CASSSRTGIDGYTF.

The chain couples TRBV11-2 to TRBJ2-7, with 14 bases fitting TRBD2. The germline V gene encodes CDR1 SGHAT and CDR2 FQNNGV. Unmatched junction bases numbered 7, after V lost 5 bases and J lost 4 bases. This CDR3 is built from 16 residues. For the CDR3, the DNA is TGTGCCAGCAGCCCTCGACTAGCGGGAGGGTGGTACGAGCAGTACTTC. Its protein product is CASSPRLAGGWYEQYF.

V gene TRBV19 combines with J gene TRBJ1-4, with D unclear. The germline V gene has CDR1 LNHDA and CDR2 SQIVND (reference sequence). V was cut by 9 bases and J by 7 bases, with 9 bases left in between. CDR3 size: 11 residues. CDR3 region: CASRNFEKLFF. The CDR3 DNA reads as TGTGCCAGCCGCAACTTTGAAAAACTGTTTTTT.

This chain links TRBV19 with TRBJ1-3; D gene uncertain. The V end lost 3 bases, the J end lost 4 bases, and 13 bases lay between the germline ends. In germline, CDR1 is LNHDA, CDR2 SQIVND (reference sequence). CDR3 length: 15 amino acids. This CDR3 reads CASSIPGSGGNTIYF. In DNA form, the CDR3 reads TGTGCCAGTAGTATCCCCGGGTCTGGCGGAAACACCATATATTTT.

The V and J genes are TRBV24-1 and TRBJ2-1; TRBD1 aligns across 10 bases. The V gene's germline CDR1 is KGHDR and CDR2 SFDVKD. With V trimmed by 4 bases and J by 7 bases, 6 bases remained unmatched. This CDR3 is built from 15 residues. For the CDR3, the DNA is TGTGCCACCAGTGAGCGACAGGGGGCTCGGAATGAGCAGTTCTTC. Its translation is CATSERQGARNEQFF.

The chain carries TRBV19 and TRBJ2-1; 13 bases agree with TRBD2. Losses at the gene ends were 5 bases for V and 9 bases for J; bases not matched to a gene: 7. Germline CDR1 and CDR2: LNHDA and SQIVND (reference sequence). CDR3 size: 15 residues. The CDR3 here is CASSVTSGRAGEQFF. The CDR3 nucleotides are TGTGCCAGTAGTGTTACTAGCGGGAGGGCCGGTGAGCAGTTCTTC.